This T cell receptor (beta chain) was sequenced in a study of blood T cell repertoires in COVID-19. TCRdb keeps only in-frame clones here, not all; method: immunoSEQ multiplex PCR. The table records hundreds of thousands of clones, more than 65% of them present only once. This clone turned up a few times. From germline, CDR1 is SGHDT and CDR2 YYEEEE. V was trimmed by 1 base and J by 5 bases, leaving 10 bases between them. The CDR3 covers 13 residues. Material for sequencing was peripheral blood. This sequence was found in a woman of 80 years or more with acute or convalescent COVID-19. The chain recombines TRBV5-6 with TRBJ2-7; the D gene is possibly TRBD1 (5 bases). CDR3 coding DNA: TGTGCCAGCAGCTTGAGGGGTATCCACGAGCAGTACTTC. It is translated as CASSLRGIHEQYF.